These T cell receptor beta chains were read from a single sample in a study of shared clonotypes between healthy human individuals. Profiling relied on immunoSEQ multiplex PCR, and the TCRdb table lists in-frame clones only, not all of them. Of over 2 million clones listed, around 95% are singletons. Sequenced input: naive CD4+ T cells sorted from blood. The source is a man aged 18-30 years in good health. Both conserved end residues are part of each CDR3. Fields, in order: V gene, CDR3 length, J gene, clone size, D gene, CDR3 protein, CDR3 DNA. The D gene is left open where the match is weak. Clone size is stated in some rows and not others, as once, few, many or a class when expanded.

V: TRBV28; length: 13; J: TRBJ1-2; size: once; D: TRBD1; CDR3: CASNLRQGFGYTF; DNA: TGTGCCAGCAATTTAAGACAGGGCTTTGGCTACACCTTC
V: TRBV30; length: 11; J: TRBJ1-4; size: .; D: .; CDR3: CAWGLNEKLFF; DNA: TGTGCCTGGGGTCTTAATGAAAAACTGTTTTTT
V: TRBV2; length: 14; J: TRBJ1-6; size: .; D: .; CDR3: CASSAQGENSPLHF; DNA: TGTGCCAGCAGTGCACAGGGAGAAAATTCACCCCTCCACTTT
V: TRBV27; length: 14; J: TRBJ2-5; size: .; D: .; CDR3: CASSLSPSWETQYF; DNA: TGTGCCAGCAGTTTAAGTCCTAGCTGGGAGACCCAGTACTTC
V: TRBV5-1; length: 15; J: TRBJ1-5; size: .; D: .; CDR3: CASSLDQGGNQPQHF; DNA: TGCGCCAGCAGCTTGGATCAAGGAGGCAATCAGCCCCAGCATTTT
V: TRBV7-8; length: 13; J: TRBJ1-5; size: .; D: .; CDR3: CASSLAVEQPQHF; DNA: TGTGCCAGCAGCTTAGCCGTCGAGCAGCCCCAGCATTTT
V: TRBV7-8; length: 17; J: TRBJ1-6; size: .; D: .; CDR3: CASSSPGGGPARSPLHF; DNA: TGTGCCAGCAGCTCCCCGGGCGGAGGACCTGCGCGGTCACCCCTCCACTTT
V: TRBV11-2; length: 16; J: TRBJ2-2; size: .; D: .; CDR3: CASSPRWQISTGELFF; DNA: TGTGCCAGCAGCCCCCGTTGGCAGATTTCCACCGGGGAGCTGTTTTTT
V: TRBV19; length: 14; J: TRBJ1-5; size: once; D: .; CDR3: CASTGSKGNQPQHF; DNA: TGTGCCAGCACGGGCTCCAAAGGCAATCAGCCCCAGCATTTT
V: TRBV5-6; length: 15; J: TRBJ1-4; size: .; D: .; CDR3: CASSLLSGLNEKLFF; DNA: TGTGCCAGCAGCTTGTTGAGCGGGCTTAATGAAAAACTGTTTTTT
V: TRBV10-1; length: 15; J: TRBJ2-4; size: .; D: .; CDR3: CARLIRKQAKNIQYF; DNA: TGCGCCAGACTAATTAGAAAACAGGCCAAAAACATTCAGTACTTC
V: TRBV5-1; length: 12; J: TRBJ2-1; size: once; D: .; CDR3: CASSLDFYEQFF; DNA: TGCGCCAGCAGCTTGGATTTCTATGAGCAGTTCTTC
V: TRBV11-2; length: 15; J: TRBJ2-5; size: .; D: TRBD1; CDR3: CASSALKGAKETQYF; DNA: TGTGCCAGCAGCGCCCTTAAGGGGGCAAAAGAGACCCAGTACTTC
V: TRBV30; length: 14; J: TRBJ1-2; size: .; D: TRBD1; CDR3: CAWRRGGLDYGYTF; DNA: TGTGCCTGGAGGAGAGGGGGCTTGGACTATGGCTACACCTTC
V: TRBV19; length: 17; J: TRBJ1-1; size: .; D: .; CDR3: CASSISLGVTMNTEAFF; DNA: TGTGCCAGTAGTATCTCCCTGGGGGTAACCATGAACACTGAAGCTTTCTTT